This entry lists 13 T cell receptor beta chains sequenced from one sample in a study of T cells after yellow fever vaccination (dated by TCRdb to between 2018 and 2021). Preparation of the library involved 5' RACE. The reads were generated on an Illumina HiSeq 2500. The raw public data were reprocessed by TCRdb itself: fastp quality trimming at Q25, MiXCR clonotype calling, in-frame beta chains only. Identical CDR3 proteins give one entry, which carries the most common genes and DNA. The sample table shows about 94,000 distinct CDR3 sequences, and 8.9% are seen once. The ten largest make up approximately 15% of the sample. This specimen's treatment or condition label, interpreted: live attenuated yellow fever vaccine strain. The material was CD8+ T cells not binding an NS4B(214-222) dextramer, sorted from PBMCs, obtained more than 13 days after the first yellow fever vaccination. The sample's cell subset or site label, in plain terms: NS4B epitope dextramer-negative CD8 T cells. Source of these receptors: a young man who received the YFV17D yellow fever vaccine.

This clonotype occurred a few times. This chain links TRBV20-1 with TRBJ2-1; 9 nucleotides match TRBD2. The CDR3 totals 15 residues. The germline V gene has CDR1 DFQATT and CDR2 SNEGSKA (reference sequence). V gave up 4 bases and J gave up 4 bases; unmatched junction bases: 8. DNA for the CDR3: TGCAGTGCTATTCGTCTAGCGGGGTTATACAATGAGCAGTTCTTC. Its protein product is CSAIRLAGLYNEQFF.

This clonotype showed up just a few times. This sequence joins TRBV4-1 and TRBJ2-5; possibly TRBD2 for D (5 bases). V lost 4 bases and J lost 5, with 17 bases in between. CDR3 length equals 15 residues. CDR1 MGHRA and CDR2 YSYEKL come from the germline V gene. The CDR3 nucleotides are TGCGCCAGCAGCCTTACGGAGGCGGCACGGGAGACCCAGTACTTC. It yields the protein CASSLTEAARETQYF.

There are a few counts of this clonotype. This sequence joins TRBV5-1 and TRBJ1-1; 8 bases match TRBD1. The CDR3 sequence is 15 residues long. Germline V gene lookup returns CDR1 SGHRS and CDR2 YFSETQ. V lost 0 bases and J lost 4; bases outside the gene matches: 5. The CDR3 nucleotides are TGCGCCAGCAGCTTGGTTCAGGGGGCTTTCACTGAAGCTTTCTTT. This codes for CASSLVQGAFTEAFF.

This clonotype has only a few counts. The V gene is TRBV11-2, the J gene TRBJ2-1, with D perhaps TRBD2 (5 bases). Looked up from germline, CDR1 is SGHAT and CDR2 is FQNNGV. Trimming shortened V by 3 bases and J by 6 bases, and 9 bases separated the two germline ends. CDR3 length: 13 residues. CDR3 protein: CASSFTSSNEQFF. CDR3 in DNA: TGTGCCAGCAGCTTCACTAGTTCCAATGAGCAGTTCTTC.

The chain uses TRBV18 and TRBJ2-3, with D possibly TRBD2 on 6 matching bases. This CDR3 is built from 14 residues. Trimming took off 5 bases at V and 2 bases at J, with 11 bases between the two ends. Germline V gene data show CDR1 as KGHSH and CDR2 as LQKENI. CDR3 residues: CASSVAGTTDTQYF. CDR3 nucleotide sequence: TGTGCCAGCTCAGTGGCGGGGACCACAGATACGCAGTATTTT.

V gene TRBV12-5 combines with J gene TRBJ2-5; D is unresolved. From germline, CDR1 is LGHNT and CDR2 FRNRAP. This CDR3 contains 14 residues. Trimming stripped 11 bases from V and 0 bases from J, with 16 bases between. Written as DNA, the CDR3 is TGTGCTTCCCGACCGGAAGCGCACCAAGAGACCCAGTACTTC. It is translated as CASRPEAHQETQYF.

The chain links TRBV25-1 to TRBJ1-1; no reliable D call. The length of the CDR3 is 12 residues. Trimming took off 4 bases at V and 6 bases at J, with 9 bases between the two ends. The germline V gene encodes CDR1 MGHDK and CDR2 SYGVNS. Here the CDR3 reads CASSGHRAEAFF. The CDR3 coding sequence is TGTGCCAGCAGTGGTCATCGGGCTGAAGCTTTCTTT.

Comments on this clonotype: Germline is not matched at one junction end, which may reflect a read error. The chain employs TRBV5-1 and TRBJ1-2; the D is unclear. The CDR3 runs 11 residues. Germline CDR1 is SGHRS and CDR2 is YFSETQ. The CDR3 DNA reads TGCGCCAGCAGCGCGGGCGGCTTTCTCCCCTTC. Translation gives CASSAGGFLPF.

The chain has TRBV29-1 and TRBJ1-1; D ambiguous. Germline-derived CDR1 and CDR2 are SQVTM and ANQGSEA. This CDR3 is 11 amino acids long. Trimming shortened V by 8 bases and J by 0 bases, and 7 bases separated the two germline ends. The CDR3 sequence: CSPTVNTEAFF. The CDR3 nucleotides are TGCAGCCCGACTGTGAACACTGAAGCTTTCTTT.

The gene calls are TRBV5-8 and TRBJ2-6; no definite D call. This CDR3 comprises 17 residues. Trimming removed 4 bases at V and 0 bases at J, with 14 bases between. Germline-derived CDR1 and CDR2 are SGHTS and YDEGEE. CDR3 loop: CASSPRGTPSGANVLTF. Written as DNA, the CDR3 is TGTGCCAGCAGCCCGCGAGGTACACCCTCTGGGGCCAACGTCCTGACTTTC.

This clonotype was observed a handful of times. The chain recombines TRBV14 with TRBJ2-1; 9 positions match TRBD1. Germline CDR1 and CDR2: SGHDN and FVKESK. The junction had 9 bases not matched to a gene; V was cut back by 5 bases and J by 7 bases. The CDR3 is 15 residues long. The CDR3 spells CASSSRDRDLNEQFF. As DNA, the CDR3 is TGTGCCAGCAGCTCCCGGGACAGGGATCTAAATGAGCAGTTCTTC.

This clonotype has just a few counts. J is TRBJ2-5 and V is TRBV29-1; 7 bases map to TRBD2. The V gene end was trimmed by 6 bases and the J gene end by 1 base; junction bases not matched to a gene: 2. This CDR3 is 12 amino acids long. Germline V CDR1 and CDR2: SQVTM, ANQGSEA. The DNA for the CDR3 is TGCAGCGTGGGGGGGATCCAAGAGACCCAGTACTTC. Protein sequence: CSVGGIQETQYF.

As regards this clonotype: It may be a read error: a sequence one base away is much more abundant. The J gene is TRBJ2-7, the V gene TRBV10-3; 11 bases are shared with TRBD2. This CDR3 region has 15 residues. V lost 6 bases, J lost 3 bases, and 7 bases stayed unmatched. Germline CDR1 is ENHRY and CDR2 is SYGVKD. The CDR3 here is CAIRAIAGGNYEQYF. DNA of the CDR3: TGTGCCATCAGGGCCATAGCGGGGGGGAACTACGAGCAGTACTTC.